Listed below are T cell receptor beta chains from one sample, sequenced in a study of cytomegalovirus exposure and HLA in healthy donors. Only in-frame clones appear in the TCRdb table, and some are missing; sequencing was by immunoSEQ multiplex PCR. Among around 190,000 clones listed, 78% were seen once. The sample comprised PBMCs. These receptors were collected from a woman in her twenties or thirties in good health and CMV-seropositive. Each CDR3 is given with its conserved first and last residue. The D gene is left open where the match is weak. The size field is filled for only some rows; it gives once, few, many or a size class.

>TRBD2|TRBJ2-1|few|TRBV5-6
CASSQGTSGYNEQFF
TGTGCCAGCAGCCAAGGGACTAGCGGGTACAATGAGCAGTTCTTC
>.|TRBJ1-5|.|TRBV19
CASSIGRVSNQPQHF
TGTGCCAGTAGTATCGGCAGGGTGAGCAATCAGCCCCAGCATTTT
>TRBD1|TRBJ2-5|.|TRBV30
CAWSVGQGAGETQYF
TGTGCCTGGAGTGTGGGACAGGGGGCTGGTGAGACCCAGTACTTC
>.|TRBJ2-1|.|TRBV2
CASTGVGLMFF
TGTGCCAGCACCGGGGTAGGGCTTATGTTCTTC
>TRBD2|TRBJ2-5|.|TRBV9
CASSGLAGGRETQYF
TGTGCCAGCAGCGGACTAGCGGGAGGTCGCGAGACCCAGTACTTC
>.|TRBJ2-1|.|TRBV11-2
CASSQITRFF
TGTGCCAGCAGCCAAATTACACGGTTCTTC
>TRBD2|TRBJ2-1|.|TRBV4-1
CASSQPGLAVYNEQFF
TGCGCCAGCAGCCAGCCGGGACTAGCGGTCTACAATGAGCAGTTCTTC
>TRBD2|TRBJ2-2|.|TRBV7-2
CASSLGERGGTGELFF
TGTGCCAGCAGCTTAGGGGAGCGGGGGGGCACCGGGGAGCTGTTTTTT
>TRBD2|TRBJ2-2|once|TRBV7-9
CASSHHRLAGGCGELFF
TGTGCCAGCAGCCACCATCGACTAGCGGGAGGATGCGGGGAGCTGTTTTTT
>TRBD2|TRBJ2-1|.|TRBV18
CASSRTSGDYNEQFF
TGTGCCAGCTCACGGACTAGCGGGGACTACAATGAGCAGTTCTTC
>.|TRBJ2-7|.|TRBV28
CASSSPNLGSSYEQYF
TGTGCCAGCAGTTCTCCAAATCTCGGTAGCTCCTACGAGCAGTACTTC
>.|TRBJ1-2|.|TRBV7-3
CASSPRGGEGLRGYTF
TGTGCCAGCAGCCCCCGGGGGGGGGAAGGACTTCGGGGCTACACCTTC
>TRBD1|TRBJ2-1|.|TRBV2
CASSGDRETNEQFF
TGTGCCTCATCGGGGGACAGGGAGACTAATGAGCAGTTCTTC
>.|TRBJ2-1|.|TRBV7-2
CASSLGPFNEQFF
TGTGCCAGCAGCTTAGGTCCCTTCAATGAGCAGTTCTTC
>.|TRBJ2-7|.|TRBV28
CASSLDYYEQYF
TGTGCCAGCAGTTTGGACTACTACGAGCAGTACTTC
>TRBD2|TRBJ2-2|.|TRBV27
CASSQRGLNTGELFF
TGTGCCAGCAGTCAGCGGGGTCTGAACACCGGGGAGCTGTTTTTT
>.|TRBJ1-1|.|TRBV2
CASSDPGMNTEAFF
TGTGCCAGCAGTGATCCAGGGATGAACACTGAAGCTTTCTTT
>.|TRBJ1-5|once|TRBV7-2
CASSLYPGKGSNQPQHF
TGTGCCAGCAGCTTATATCCAGGGAAGGGTAGCAATCAGCCCCAGCATTTT
>.|TRBJ2-1|.|TRBV28
CATWTDSYNEQFF
TGTGCCACCTGGACAGACTCCTACAATGAGCAGTTCTTC
>.|TRBJ2-7|.|TRBV4-2
CASSQARSSYEQYF
TGTGCCAGCAGCCAAGCCCGTAGCTCCTACGAGCAGTACTTC
>TRBD2|TRBJ2-5|.|TRBV5-1
CASSLPSGTQETQYF
TGCGCCAGCAGCCTGCCTAGCGGGACCCAAGAGACCCAGTACTTC
>TRBD1|TRBJ1-2|.|TRBV30
CAWRTGVGYTF
TGTGCCTGGAGGACAGGGGTCGGCTACACCTTC
>.|TRBJ2-2|.|TRBV7-8
CASSLVRGNGELFF
TGTGCCAGCAGCTTAGTCAGGGGTAACGGGGAGCTGTTTTTT
>TRBD1|TRBJ1-6|.|TRBV2
CASNGQGGSPLHF
TGTGCCAGCAATGGACAGGGTGGCTCACCCCTCCACTTT
>.|TRBJ1-2|.|TRBV5-1
CASSSGSGGASYGYTF
TGCGCCAGCAGCTCAGGGAGCGGGGGGGCCTCCTATGGCTACACCTTC
>.|TRBJ2-1|.|TRBV12-5
CASGLGVRGNEQFF
TGTGCTAGTGGTTTGGGGGTCCGGGGGAATGAGCAGTTCTTC
>TRBD1|TRBJ2-5|.|TRBV19
CASSRQGTQETQYF
TGTGCCAGTAGTCGACAGGGAACTCAAGAGACCCAGTACTTC
>.|TRBJ2-7|.|TRBV7-8
CASSPRTDSYEQYF
TGTGCCAGCAGCCCGAGGACAGACTCCTACGAGCAGTACTTC
>.|TRBJ2-3|.|TRBV11-3
CASTPGGRWADTQYF
TGTGCCAGCACCCCCGGGGGGCGGTGGGCAGATACGCAGTATTTT
>.|TRBJ2-5|.|TRBV21-1
CASSKDRGGEFPETQYF
TGTGCCAGCAGCAAAGACCGAGGGGGCGAATTCCCAGAGACCCAGTACTTC
>TRBD1|TRBJ1-4|.|TRBV7-2
CASSLAGQTNEKLFF
TGTGCCAGCAGCTTAGCGGGACAGACTAATGAAAAACTGTTTTTT
>.|TRBJ2-3|once|TRBV19
CASSFTGWGTDTQYF
TGTGCCAGTAGTTTCACAGGTTGGGGCACAGATACGCAGTATTTT
>.|TRBJ2-1|.|TRBV7-9
CSSSEDREQFF
TGTTCCAGCAGCGAAGACAGGGAGCAGTTCTTC